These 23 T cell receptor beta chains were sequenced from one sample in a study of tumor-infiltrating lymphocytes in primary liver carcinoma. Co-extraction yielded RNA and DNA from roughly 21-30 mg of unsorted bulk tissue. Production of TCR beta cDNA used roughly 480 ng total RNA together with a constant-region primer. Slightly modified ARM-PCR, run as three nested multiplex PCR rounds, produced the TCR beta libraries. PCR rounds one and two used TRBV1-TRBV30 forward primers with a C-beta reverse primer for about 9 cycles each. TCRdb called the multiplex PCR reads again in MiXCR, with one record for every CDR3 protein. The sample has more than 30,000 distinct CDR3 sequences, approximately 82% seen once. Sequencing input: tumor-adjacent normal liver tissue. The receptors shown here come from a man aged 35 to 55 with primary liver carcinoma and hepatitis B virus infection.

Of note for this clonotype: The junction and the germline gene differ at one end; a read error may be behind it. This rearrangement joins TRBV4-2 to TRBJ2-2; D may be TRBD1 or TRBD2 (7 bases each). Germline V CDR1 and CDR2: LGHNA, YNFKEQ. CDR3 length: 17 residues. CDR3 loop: CACSQEAQGRGTGKLFF. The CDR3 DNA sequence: TGTGCCTGCAGCCAAGAGGCACAGGGGAGGGGCACCGGGAAACTGTTTTTT.

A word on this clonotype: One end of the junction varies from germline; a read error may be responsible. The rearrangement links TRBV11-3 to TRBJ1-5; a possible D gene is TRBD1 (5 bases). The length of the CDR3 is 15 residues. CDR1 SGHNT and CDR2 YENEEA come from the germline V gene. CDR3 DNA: TGTGCCAGCAGATTTGATCTGGGGGTGGCTCAGTCCCAGCATTTT. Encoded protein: CASRFDLGVAQSQHF.

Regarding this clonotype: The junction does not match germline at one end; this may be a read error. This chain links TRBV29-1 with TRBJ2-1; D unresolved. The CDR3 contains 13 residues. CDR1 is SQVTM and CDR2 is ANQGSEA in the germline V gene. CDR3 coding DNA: TGCAGCGTTGTATTCATCACCTACAAAGAGCAGTTCTTC. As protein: CSVVFITYKEQFF.

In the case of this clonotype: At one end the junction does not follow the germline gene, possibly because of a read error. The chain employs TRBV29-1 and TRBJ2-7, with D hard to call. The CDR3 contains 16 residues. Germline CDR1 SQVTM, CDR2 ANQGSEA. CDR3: CSATTSGTGTPYEEYF. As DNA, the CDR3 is TGCAGCGCCACGACATCTGGTACCGGTACTCCCTACGAGGAGTACTTC.

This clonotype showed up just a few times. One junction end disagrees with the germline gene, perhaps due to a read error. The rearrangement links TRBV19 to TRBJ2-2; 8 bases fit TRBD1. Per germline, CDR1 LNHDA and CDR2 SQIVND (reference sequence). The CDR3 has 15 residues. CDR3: CASGIPDRDTRELFF. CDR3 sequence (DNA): TGTGCCAGTGGTATCCCGGACAGGGACACCAGGGAGCTGTTTTTT.

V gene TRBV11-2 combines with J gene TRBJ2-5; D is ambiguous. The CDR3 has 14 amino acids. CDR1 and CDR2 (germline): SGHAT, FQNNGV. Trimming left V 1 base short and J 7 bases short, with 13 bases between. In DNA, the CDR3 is TGTGCCAGCAGCTTAGGGGTGGGGTGGGGGACCCAGTACTTC. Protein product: CASSLGVGWGTQYF. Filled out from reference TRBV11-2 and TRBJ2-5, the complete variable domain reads EAGVAQSPRYKIIEKRQSVAFWCNPISGHATLYWYQQILGQGPKLLIQFQNNGVVDDSQLPKDRFSAERLKGVDSTLKIQPAKLEDSAVYLCASSLGVGWGTQYFGPGTRLLVL.

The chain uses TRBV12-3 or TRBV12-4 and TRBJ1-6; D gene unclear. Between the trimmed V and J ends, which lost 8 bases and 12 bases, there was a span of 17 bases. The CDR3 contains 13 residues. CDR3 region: CASSLGGNLPLHF. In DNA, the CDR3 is TGTGCCAGCTCATTGGGAGGGAATCTACCCCTCCACTTT.

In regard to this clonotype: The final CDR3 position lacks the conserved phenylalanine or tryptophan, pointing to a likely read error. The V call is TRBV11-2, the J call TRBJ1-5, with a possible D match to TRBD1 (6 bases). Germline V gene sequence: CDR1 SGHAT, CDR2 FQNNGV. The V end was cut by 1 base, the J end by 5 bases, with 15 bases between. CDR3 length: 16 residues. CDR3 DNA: TGTGCCAGCAGCTTAGGGGACACGGGTTGGGATCAGCCCCAGCATTCT. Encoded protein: CASSLGDTGWDQPQHS.

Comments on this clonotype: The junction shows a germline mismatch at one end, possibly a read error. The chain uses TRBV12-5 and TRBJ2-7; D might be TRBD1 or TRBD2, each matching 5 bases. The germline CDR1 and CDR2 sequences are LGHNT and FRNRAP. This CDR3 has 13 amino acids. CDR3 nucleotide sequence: TGCGCCAGTGAGGGGACCGGTTCCCATGAGCAGTACTTC. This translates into CASEGTGSHEQYF.

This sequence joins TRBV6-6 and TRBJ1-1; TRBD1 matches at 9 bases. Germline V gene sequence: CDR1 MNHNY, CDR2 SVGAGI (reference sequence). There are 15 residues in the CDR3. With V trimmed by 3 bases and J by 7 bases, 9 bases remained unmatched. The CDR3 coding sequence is TGTGCCAGCAGTTATCCCGGGACAGGGTACATTGAAGCTTTCTTT. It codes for CASSYPGTGYIEAFF.

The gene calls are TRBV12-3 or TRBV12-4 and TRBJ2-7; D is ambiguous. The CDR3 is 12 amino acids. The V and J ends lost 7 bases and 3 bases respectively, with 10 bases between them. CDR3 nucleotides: TGTGCCAGCACTTTGGACCGCTACGAGCAGTACTTC. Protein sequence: CASTLDRYEQYF.

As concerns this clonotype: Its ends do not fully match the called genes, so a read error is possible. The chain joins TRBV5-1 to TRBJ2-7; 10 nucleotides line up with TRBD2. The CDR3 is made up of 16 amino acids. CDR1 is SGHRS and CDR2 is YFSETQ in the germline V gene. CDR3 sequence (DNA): TGCGCCAGCAGCTCTATGACTAGCGGGCCGAGCTACGAGCACTACTTC. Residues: CASSSMTSGPSYEHYF.

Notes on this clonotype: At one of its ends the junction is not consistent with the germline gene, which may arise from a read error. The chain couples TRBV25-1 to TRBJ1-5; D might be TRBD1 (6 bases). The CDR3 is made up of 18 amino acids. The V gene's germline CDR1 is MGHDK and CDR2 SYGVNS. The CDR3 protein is CTSSEEVRGRKSNQPQHF. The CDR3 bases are TGTACCAGCAGTGAGGAAGTCCGGGGGCGGAAAAGCAATCAGCCCCAGCATTTT.

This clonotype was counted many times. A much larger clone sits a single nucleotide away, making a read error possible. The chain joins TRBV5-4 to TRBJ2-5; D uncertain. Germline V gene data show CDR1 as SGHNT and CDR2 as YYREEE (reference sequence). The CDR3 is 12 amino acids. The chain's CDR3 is CASSLDKAVKCF. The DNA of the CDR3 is TGTGCCAGCAGCTTGGACAAGGCCGTCAAATGCTTC.

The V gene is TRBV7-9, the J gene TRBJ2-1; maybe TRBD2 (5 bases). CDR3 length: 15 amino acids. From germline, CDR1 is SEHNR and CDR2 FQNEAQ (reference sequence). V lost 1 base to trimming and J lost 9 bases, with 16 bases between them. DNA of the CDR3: TGTGCCAGCAGCTTAGTAGTGGGAGTCGGAATTGAGCAGTTCTTC. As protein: CASSLVVGVGIEQFF.

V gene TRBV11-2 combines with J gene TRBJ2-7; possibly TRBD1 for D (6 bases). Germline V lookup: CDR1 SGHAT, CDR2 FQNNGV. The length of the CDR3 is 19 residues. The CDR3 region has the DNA TGTATCAGCAGCTTCGACAGGCCCCGACGTTCTTCGTACAGTTACGAGCAGTACTTC. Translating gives CISSFDRPRRSSYSYEQYF. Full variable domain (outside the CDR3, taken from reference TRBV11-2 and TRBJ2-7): EAGVAQSPRYKIIEKRQSVAFWCNPISGHATLYWYQQILGQGPKLLIQFQNNGVVDDSQLPKDRFSAERLKGVDSTLKIQPAKLEDSAVYLCISSFDRPRRSSYSYEQYFGPGTRLTVT.

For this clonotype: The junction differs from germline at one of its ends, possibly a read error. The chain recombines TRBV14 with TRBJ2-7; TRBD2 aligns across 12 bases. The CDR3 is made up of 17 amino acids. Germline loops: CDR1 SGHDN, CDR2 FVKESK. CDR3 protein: CASSHDPQGLAGDEQYF. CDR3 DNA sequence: TGTGCCAGCAGCCACGATCCACAGGGACTAGCGGGCGACGAACAGTACTTC.

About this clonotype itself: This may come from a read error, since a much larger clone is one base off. The CDR3 here is CSAERFPGTGGRNQPQHF. Here the CDR3 DNA reads TGCAGTGCCGAAAGGTTCCCAGGGACAGGGGGCCGGAATCAGCCCCAGCATTTT. The chain couples TRBV20-1 to TRBJ1-5; 12 bases are a match to TRBD1. The CDR3 length is 18 residues. Germline values: CDR1 DFQATT, CDR2 SNEGSKA (reference sequence). V shed 6 bases and J 4 bases; nucleotides not matched to a gene: 16.

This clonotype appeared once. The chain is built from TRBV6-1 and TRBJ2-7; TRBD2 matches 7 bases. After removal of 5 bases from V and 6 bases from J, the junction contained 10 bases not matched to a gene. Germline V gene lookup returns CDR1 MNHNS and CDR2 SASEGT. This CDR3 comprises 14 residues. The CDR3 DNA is TGTGCCAGCAGTACTGCGGGAGTCGGGCCCGAGCAGTACTTC. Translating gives CASSTAGVGPEQYF.

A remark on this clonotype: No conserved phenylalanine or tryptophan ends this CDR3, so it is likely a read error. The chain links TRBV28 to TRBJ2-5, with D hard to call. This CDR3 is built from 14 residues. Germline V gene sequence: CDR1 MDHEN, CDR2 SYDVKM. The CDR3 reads CTSSPEAYQETQYS. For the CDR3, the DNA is TGTACCAGCAGCCCTGAGGCGTACCAAGAGACCCAGTACTCC.

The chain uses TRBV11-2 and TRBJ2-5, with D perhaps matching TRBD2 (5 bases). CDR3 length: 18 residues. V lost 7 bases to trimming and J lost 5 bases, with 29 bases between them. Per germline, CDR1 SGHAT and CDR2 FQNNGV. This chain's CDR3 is CASTPSSIQDTGQETQYF. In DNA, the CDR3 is TGTGCCAGCACCCCTAGCTCAATCCAGGATACTGGGCAGGAGACCCAGTACTTC.

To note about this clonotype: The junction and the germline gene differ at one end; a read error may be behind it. CDR3 bases: TGTGCCAACAGCCCCAGCGGGAGCTCCTACAATGACCAGTTCTTC. It encodes CANSPSGSSYNDQFF. J is TRBJ2-1 and V is TRBV28; TRBD2 agrees at 8 bases. The V gene's germline CDR1 is MDHEN and CDR2 SYDVKM. The CDR3 totals 15 residues.

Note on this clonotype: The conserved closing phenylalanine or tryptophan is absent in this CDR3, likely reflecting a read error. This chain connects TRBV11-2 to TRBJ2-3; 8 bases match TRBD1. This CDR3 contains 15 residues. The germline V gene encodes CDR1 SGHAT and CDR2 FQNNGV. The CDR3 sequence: CASSLVSQGGNTQYS. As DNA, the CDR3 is TGTGCCAGTAGCTTAGTATCACAGGGGGGAAATACGCAGTATTCT.